This TCR beta chain was recorded in a study of shared clonotypes between healthy human individuals. About this clone itself: Its antigen remains unknown.

Sorted subsets were amplified in replicate PCRs using 200 ng DNA, approximately 30,000 T cell genomes. Assay: immunoSEQ multiplex PCR; the TCRdb copy retains only in-frame clones and omits some. The table lists roughly 2.4 million clones, 95% of them singletons. The CDR3 consists of 15 residues. Trimming at V came to 4 bases and at J to 3 bases, leaving 9 bases not matched to a gene. The V gene's germline CDR1 is SGDLS and CDR2 YYNGEE. Notes on the study in general: Naive subsets, compared against memory subsets, generally had larger estimated richness values.

Negatively enriched CD4+ T cells were divided by CD45RA into naive and memory. V is TRBV9 and J is TRBJ2-5; 7 nucleotides agree with TRBD2. The sample comprised naive CD4+ T cells sorted from blood. Subset: CD45RA+ positively selected. This clonotype was obtained from a man aged 18 to 30 in good health. CDR3 nucleotide sequence: TGTGCCAGCAGCTTTACCGGGACTACTAAAGAGACCCAGTACTTC. Its protein is CASSFTGTTKETQYF.